These 7 T cell receptor beta chains were all obtained from the same sample, sequenced in a study of T-cell memory formation after mild COVID-19. TCRdb redid the calling of the 5' RACE reads with MiXCR, one entry per CDR3 protein. The table has just under 550,000 distinct CDR3 sequences, over 20% seen once; the top ten hold 9.5% to 15%. Sequences were obtained from PBMCs or a T cell subset sorted from them (not recorded which). The source of these receptors is an adult woman who had mild COVID-19 (a few samples of this study predate the infection). Cell type and time point are not known.

The J gene is TRBJ1-1, the V gene TRBV6-1, with D tentatively TRBD1 (5 bases). The germline V and J ends were trimmed by 2 bases and 0 bases, with 10 bases remaining between them. Germline V gene data show CDR1 as MNHNS and CDR2 as SASEGT. The CDR3 length is 15 residues. The CDR3 spells CASSEIGGVNTEAFF. CDR3 sequence (DNA): TGTGCCAGCAGTGAAATCGGGGGAGTGAACACTGAAGCTTTCTTT.

The chain links TRBV27 to TRBJ2-4; the D call may be TRBD1 or TRBD2 (5 bases each). V was shortened by 6 bases and J by 9 bases, with 9 bases between the two germline ends. CDR3 length: 11 residues. Germline assignment: CDR1 MNHEY and CDR2 SMNVEV (reference sequence). CDR3 DNA: TGTGCCAGCAGCCAGGGACGCATTCAGTACTTC. This sequence encodes CASSQGRIQYF.

Worth noting for this clonotype: The junction departs from the called germline gene at one end, perhaps through a read error. This chain links TRBV7-9 with TRBJ2-7, with a possible D match to TRBD2 (6 bases). The V gene's germline CDR1 is SEHNR and CDR2 FQNEAQ (reference sequence). The CDR3 length is 12 residues. CDR3 region: CASSQGLGLHFF. CDR3 DNA: TGTGCCAGCAGCCAAGGACTGGGACTCCACTTTTTC.

For this clonotype: At one end, the junction sequence differs from germline, possibly due to a read error. V is TRBV11-2 and J is TRBJ2-2; TRBD1 aligns across 8 bases. The CDR3 consists of 16 residues. Germline values: CDR1 SGHAT, CDR2 FQNNGV. The CDR3 bases are TGTGCCAGCAGCCTAGACAGGGGTAGTATTGCCGGGGAGCTGTTTTTT. Residues: CASSLDRGSIAGELFF.

This clonotype appeared once. The chain uses TRBV2 and TRBJ1-1; the D gene is possibly TRBD1 (5 bases). The CDR3 extends over 14 amino acids. CDR1 is SNHLY, CDR2 FYNNEI, per germline. With 6 bases removed from V and 10 bases from J, the gap between germline ends came to 21 bases. The CDR3 DNA reads TGTGCCAGCAGAGGGGCTACGGGCCGGTCGCGAGCTTTCTTT. It specifies CASRGATGRSRAFF.

This clonotype was counted a few times. V is TRBV6-6 and J is TRBJ1-3, with D possibly being TRBD1 (5 bases). V shed 0 bases and J shed 5 bases, with 11 bases lying between them. The CDR3 runs 15 residues. Germline loops: CDR1 MNHNY, CDR2 SVGAGI (reference sequence). The CDR3 DNA sequence: TGTGCCAGCAGTTACTCGGGGGGAAATAGAAACACCATATATTTT. Translating it yields CASSYSGGNRNTIYF.

This rearrangement joins TRBV12-3 or TRBV12-4 to TRBJ2-1; the match to TRBD2 covers 10 bases. This CDR3 has 15 amino acids. V was clipped by 5 bases and J by 4 bases; unmatched bases: 5. The CDR3, as DNA: TGTGCCAGCAGTATCCCAGCGGGAGGGTACAATGAGCAGTTCTTC. Translated, it gives CASSIPAGGYNEQFF.